Reported below is one TCR beta chain. The source of the sample is a study of blood T cells in healthy people across ages. Then a second PCR, running about 7 to 11 cycles, was carried out with a sample-barcoded 5' primer and a J-beta primer mix. TCRdb re-analysed the 5' RACE reads in MiXCR, keeping a single row per CDR3 protein. The table includes more than 650,000 distinct CDR3 sequences, around half detected once. The clonotype was recovered from a man at least 80 years old in good health. Sequencing input: blood.

In DNA form, the CDR3 reads TGTGCCAGCTTCGAGGGGAGCACCCAAGAGACCCAGTACTTC. This encodes CASFEGSTQETQYF. The V call is TRBV2, the J call TRBJ2-5; D may correspond to TRBD1 or TRBD2 (5 bases each). CDR3 length: 14 amino acids. V lost 8 bases, J lost 1 base, and 14 bases lay in between. Germline-derived CDR1 and CDR2 are SNHLY and FYNNEI.